This T cell receptor (beta chain) derives from a study of cytomegalovirus exposure and HLA in healthy donors. Notes on the study in general: A later analysis linked a missense DCLRE1C variant to TCR beta V- and J-gene trimming. Later on, an analysis showed TCR association rates differing by HLA locus, with DRB1 the most and HLA-C the fewest.

The CDR3 runs 15 residues. With 0 bases clipped from V and 4 bases from J, the junction kept 3 bases outside the gene matches. Germline assignment: CDR1 SGDLS and CDR2 YYNGEE. Points on this clone: Antigen unknown.

Researchers ran the PCR with 60 Vbeta and 13 Jbeta primers. The assay was immunoSEQ multiplex PCR, and TCRdb's table has in-frame clones only and misses some. This repertoire shows 190,000 or so clones, roughly four fifths found once; its top ten account for about 1.6%. The specimen was PBMCs. This rearrangement joins TRBV9 to TRBJ2-2, with 7 bases aligning to TRBD1. The receptor was derived from a man in his fifties in good health and CMV-seronegative. CDR3 in amino acids: CASSVGQGSTGELFF. DNA for the CDR3: TGTGCCAGCAGCGTAGGACAGGGTAGCACCGGGGAGCTGTTTTTT.